This paragraph reports one T cell receptor (beta chain). The antigen is unknown. Researchers ran the PCR with 60 Vbeta and 13 Jbeta primers. The data were produced by immunoSEQ multiplex PCR, yet TCRdb's version contains in-frame clones alone and is incomplete. The sample consists of about 200,000 clones, roughly 13% of them appearing once. V was clipped by 5 bases and J by 4 bases; unmatched bases: 5. The CDR3 covers 14 residues. Germline V gives CDR1 SGHAT, CDR2 FQNNGV. The record originates from a study of cytomegalovirus exposure and HLA in healthy donors. Overall study results and limits: The classifier reportedly diagnosed cytomegalovirus status with high sensitivity and specificity.

The sequenced material came from PBMCs. J is TRBJ2-5 and V is TRBV11-2, with TRBD1 identical over 9 bases. This sequence was found in a man aged 45 to 65 in good health and CMV-seropositive. The CDR3 bases are TGTGCCAGCAGCAAACAGGGGGCAGGAGAGACCCAGTACTTC. This codes for CASSKQGAGETQYF. The entire variable domain, with the rest obtained from reference TRBV11-2 and TRBJ2-5, is as follows: EAGVAQSPRYKIIEKRQSVAFWCNPISGHATLYWYQQILGQGPKLLIQFQNNGVVDDSQLPKDRFSAERLKGVDSTLKIQPAKLEDSAVYLCASSKQGAGETQYFGPGTRLLVL.